The T cell receptor beta chain under discussion was sequenced for a study of OX40 agonist ivuxolimab in advanced cancers. Background on the study: Ivuxolimab is a fully human IgG2 antibody that activates OX40 (CD134). Ivuxolimab, which patients received intravenously every 2 weeks, was dosed at 0.01 to 10 mg/kg.

Findings and caveats of the study: Clonal expansion in partial responders at 0.1-3.0 mg/kg ranked among the lowest.

Using immunoSEQ multiplex PCR, the repertoire was profiled, and TCRdb retains in-frame clones only, with some absent. The sample records 70,000 to 95,000 clones, around 85% being singletons. The V end was cut by 6 bases, the J end by 4 bases, with 10 bases between. The germline CDR1 and CDR2 sequences are MNHEY and SMNVEV (reference sequence). The CDR3 has 13 residues. A note on this clone: Antigen: not known.

The chain employs TRBV27 and TRBJ2-1, with a weak D call TRBD1 (7 bases). This receptor was taken from an adult with an advanced solid tumor such as melanoma, head and neck, liver or kidney cancer. Material: CD4+ or CD8+ T cells sorted from blood, obtained in a trial of the OX40 agonist ivuxolimab. The CDR3 coding sequence is TGTGCCAGCAGGCGGGACAGATACAATGAGCAGTTCTTC. As protein: CASRRDRYNEQFF.